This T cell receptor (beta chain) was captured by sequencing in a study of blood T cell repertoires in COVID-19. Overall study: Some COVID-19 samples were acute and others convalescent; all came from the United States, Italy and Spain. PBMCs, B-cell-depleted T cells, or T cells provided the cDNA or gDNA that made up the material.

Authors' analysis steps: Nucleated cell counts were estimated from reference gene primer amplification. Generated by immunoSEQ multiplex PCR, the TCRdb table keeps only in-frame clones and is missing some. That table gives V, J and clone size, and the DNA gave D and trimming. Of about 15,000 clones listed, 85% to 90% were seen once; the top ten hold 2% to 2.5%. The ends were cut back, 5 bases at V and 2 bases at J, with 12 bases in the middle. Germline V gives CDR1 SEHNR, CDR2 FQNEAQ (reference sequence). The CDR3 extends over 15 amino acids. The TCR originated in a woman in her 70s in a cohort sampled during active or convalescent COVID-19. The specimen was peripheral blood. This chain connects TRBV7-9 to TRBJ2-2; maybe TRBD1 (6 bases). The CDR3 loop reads CASSLDRHNTGELFF. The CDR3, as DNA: TGTGCCAGCAGCCTAGACAGGCACAACACCGGGGAGCTGTTTTTT.